This T cell receptor beta chain is drawn from a study of T-cell reconstitution after alpha-beta-depleted transplantation in children. Germline assignment: CDR1 SGHTA and CDR2 FQGNSA. The CDR3 extends over 15 amino acids. V dropped 5 bases and J dropped 2; count of bases not matched to a gene: 6. Using unique molecular identifiers, the investigators prepared the TCRbeta library. TCRdb reanalysed the PCR reads using MiXCR and keeps one entry per CDR3 protein. Of roughly 500,000 distinct CDR3 sequences in the sample, 30% to 35% were seen once. The J gene is TRBJ2-7, the V gene TRBV7-2, with 10 bases identical to TRBD2. This sequence originates from a human donor who donated a stem cell graft to a child with aplastic anemia. The source material was PBMCs from the stem cell graft donor, sampled from the stem cell graft. DNA for the CDR3: TGTGCCAGCAGCCCTCGGACTAGCGGCGCCTACGAGCAGTACTTC. Translation gives CASSPRTSGAYEQYF.